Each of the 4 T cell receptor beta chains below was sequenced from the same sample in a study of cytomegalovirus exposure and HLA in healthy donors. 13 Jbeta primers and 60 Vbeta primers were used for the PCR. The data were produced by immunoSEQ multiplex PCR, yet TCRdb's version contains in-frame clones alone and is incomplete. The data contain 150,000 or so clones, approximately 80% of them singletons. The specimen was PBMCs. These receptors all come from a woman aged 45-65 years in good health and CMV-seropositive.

This CDR3 reads CASSSIRAGELFF. The CDR3 DNA is TGCGCCAGCAGCTCGATCAGGGCCGGGGAGCTGTTTTTT. V and J are TRBV5-1 and TRBJ2-2; D is possibly TRBD1 (5 bases). The CDR3 spans 13 residues. Deletions cut 3 bases from V and 6 bases from J, with 9 bases between. CDR1 SGHRS and CDR2 YFSETQ come from the germline V gene.

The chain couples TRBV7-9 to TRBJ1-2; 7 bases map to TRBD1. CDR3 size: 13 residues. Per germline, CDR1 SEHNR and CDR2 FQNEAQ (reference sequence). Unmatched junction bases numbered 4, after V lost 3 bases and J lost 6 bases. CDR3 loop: CASSFTGVDGYTF. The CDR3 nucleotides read TGTGCCAGCAGCTTCACAGGGGTAGATGGCTACACCTTC.

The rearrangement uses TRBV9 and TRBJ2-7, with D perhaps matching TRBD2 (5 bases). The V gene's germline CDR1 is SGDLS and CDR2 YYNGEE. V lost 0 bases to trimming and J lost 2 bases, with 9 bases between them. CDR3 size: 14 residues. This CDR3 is CASSVESGAYEQYF. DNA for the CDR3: TGTGCCAGCAGCGTAGAGAGCGGAGCCTACGAGCAGTACTTC.

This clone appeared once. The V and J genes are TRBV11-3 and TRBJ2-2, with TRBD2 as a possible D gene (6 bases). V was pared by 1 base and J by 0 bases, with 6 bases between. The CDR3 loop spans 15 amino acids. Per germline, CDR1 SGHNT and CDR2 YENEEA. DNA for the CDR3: TGTGCCAGCAGCTTAGGGGGGGCGAACACCGGGGAGCTGTTTTTT. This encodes CASSLGGANTGELFF.